This TCR beta chain was documented in a study of blood T cell repertoires in COVID-19. Trimming at V came to 3 bases and at J to 0 bases, leaving 5 bases not matched to a gene. CDR1 and CDR2 from the germline V gene are LGHDT and YNNKEL (reference sequence). This CDR3 has 17 amino acids. Original processing notes: Amplification of reference gene primers provided the estimated nucleated cell counts. Clones were read by immunoSEQ multiplex PCR, and TCRdb kept only the in-frame ones, dropping some. V and J calls and clone size follow that table, whereas D and trimming were derived from the DNA. This sample yields around 200,000 clones, of which over 75% are seen a single time; about 2.8% belongs to the top ten.

This TCR came from a woman aged 80 or older with active or convalescent COVID-19. The source material was peripheral blood. The chain recombines TRBV3-1 (or the pseudogene TRBV3-2) with TRBJ2-7, with 13 positions matching TRBD2. The CDR3 reads CASSQRTSGGFSYEQYF. The CDR3, as DNA: TGTGCCAGCAGCCAGAGGACTAGCGGGGGATTCTCCTACGAGCAGTACTTC.